The 19 T cell receptor beta chains below were found in one sample sequenced in a study of blood T cell repertoires in COVID-19. Some clones are missing from TCRdb's copy, which holds only in-frame ones; the method was immunoSEQ multiplex PCR. The sample holds roughly 320,000 clones, 85% to 90% seen once. Sequencing input: peripheral blood. Every receptor here comes from a woman aged 45 to 65 with COVID-19, enrolled during active disease.

This rearrangement joins TRBV30 to TRBJ2-6; D remains unclear. CDR3 length: 15 amino acids. The V end was cut by 0 bases, the J end by 4 bases, with 10 bases between. Germline V gives CDR1 GTSNPN, CDR2 SVGIG (reference sequence). The CDR3 spells CAWSVSRFGANVLTF. CDR3 sequence (DNA): TGTGCCTGGAGTGTATCGCGCTTCGGGGCCAACGTCCTGACTTTC. Together with reference TRBV30 and TRBJ2-6, the CDR3 gives the full variable domain: SQTIHQWPATLVQPVGSPLSLECTVEGTSNPNLYWYRQAAGRGLQLLFYSVGIGQISSEVPQNLSASRPQDRQFILSSKKLLLSDSGFYLCAWSVSRFGANVLTFGAGSRLTVL.

The gene calls are TRBV5-4 and TRBJ2-7, with 8 bases identical to TRBD1. The V gene end was trimmed by 4 bases and the J gene end by 3 bases; junction bases not matched to a gene: 12. This CDR3 is built from 16 residues. Germline lookup yields CDR1 SGHNT and CDR2 YYREEE (reference sequence). In DNA, the CDR3 is TGTGCCAGCAGCACTACCTTCCAGGGGGCGAGCTACGAGCAGTACTTC. It yields the protein CASSTTFQGASYEQYF.

V usage is TRBV18 and J usage is TRBJ2-7; TRBD2 might be the D (5 bases). The CDR3 is 14 residues long. The V and J ends lost 3 bases and 7 bases respectively, with 16 bases between them. Germline-derived CDR1 and CDR2 are KGHSH and LQKENI. CDR3 DNA sequence: TGTGCCAGCTCACCCTTACGGTCTAGCTGGGAGCAGTACTTC. This sequence encodes CASSPLRSSWEQYF.

This rearrangement joins TRBV6-4 to TRBJ1-1, with a weak D call TRBD1 (5 bases). The length of the CDR3 is 14 residues. Germline CDR1 and CDR2: MRHNA and SNTAGT. Between the trimmed V and J ends, which lost 2 bases and 2 bases, there was a span of 9 bases. The CDR3 here is CASSDIDRNTEAFF. Written as DNA, the CDR3 is TGTGCCAGCAGTGACATCGACAGAAACACTGAAGCTTTCTTT.

A single count supports this clone. The chain is built from TRBV5-1 and TRBJ2-3, with 13 positions matching TRBD2. The CDR3 has 15 amino acids. V lost 2 bases to trimming and J lost 6 bases; unmatched junction nucleotides: 3. From germline, CDR1 is SGHRS and CDR2 YFSETQ. The DNA of the CDR3 is TGCGCCAGCAGCTTACCGGGACTAGCGGGGGATACGCAGTATTTT. Translating it yields CASSLPGLAGDTQYF. The full variable domain, its missing parts supplied by reference TRBV5-1 and TRBJ2-3, is KAGVTQTPRYLIKTRGQQVTLSCSPISGHRSVSWYQQTPGQGLQFLFEYFSETQRNKGNFPGRFSGRQFSNSRSEMNVSTLELGDSALYLCASSLPGLAGDTQYFGPGTRLTVL.

This chain links TRBV27 with TRBJ2-1; no reliable D call. Germline lookup yields CDR1 MNHEY and CDR2 SMNVEV (reference sequence). Trimming stripped 2 bases from V and 5 bases from J, with 10 bases between. The CDR3 runs 14 residues. The CDR3 reads CASSLILADNEQFF. CDR3 nucleotides: TGTGCCAGCAGTTTAATCCTTGCGGACAATGAGCAGTTCTTC.

This chain joins TRBV3-1 (or the pseudogene TRBV3-2) and TRBJ2-1; TRBD2 agrees at 11 bases. The CDR3 length is 14 residues. V trimming: 4 bases; J trimming: 6 bases; junction bases outside the gene matches: 2. Per germline, CDR1 LGHDT and CDR2 YNNKEL (reference sequence). CDR3 in amino acids: CASSLAGGPNEQFF. As DNA, the CDR3 is TGTGCCAGCAGCCTAGCGGGAGGGCCCAATGAGCAGTTCTTC.

This chain uses TRBV27 with TRBJ2-4; 12 positions match TRBD2. CDR3 size: 19 residues. Germline-derived CDR1 and CDR2 are MNHEY and SMNVEV (reference sequence). With V trimmed by 5 bases and J by 0 bases, 11 bases remained unmatched. The CDR3 region is CASSRLAGEGSVAKNIQYF. CDR3 coding DNA: TGTGCCAGCAGTCGACTAGCGGGAGAGGGATCGGTAGCCAAAAACATTCAGTACTTC.

The chain couples TRBV7-2 to TRBJ2-4; tentative D call: TRBD2 (6 bases). CDR3 length equals 16 residues. V lost 1 base and J 6 bases, leaving 16 bases between the germline ends. Germline CDR1 reads SGHTA; CDR2 reads FQGNSA. CDR3 region: CASSLDGGSAGNIQYF. Here the CDR3 DNA reads TGTGCCAGCAGCTTAGACGGGGGTAGCGCGGGAAACATTCAGTACTTC.

The chain recombines TRBV24-1 with TRBJ2-7; no reliable D call. The CDR3 runs to 13 residues. The germline CDR1 and CDR2 sequences are KGHDR and SFDVKD. Trimming cost V 2 bases and J 1 base, with 5 bases left between them. CDR3 coding DNA: TGTGCCACCAGTGATTCACTGTCCTACGAGCAGTACTTC. Translation gives CATSDSLSYEQYF.

The chain couples TRBV11-3 to TRBJ2-3, with 7 bases that match TRBD2. The CDR3 spans 16 residues. The germline CDR1 and CDR2 sequences are SGHNT and YENEEA. J was trimmed by 2 bases and V by 5 bases; bases with no gene match: 10. This chain's CDR3 is CASSLQAGRITDTQYF. The CDR3 nucleotides are TGTGCCAGCAGCCTTCAAGCGGGGCGAATCACAGATACGCAGTATTTT.

V gene TRBV5-5 combines with J gene TRBJ1-5, with 11 bases aligning to TRBD1. Germline V gives CDR1 SGHKS, CDR2 YYEKEE (reference sequence). There are 16 residues in the CDR3. The V gene end was trimmed by 4 bases and the J gene end by 4 bases; junction bases not matched to a gene: 7. The CDR3: CASSLGQGVQNQPQHF. CDR3 nucleotide sequence: TGTGCCAGCAGCCTGGGACAGGGGGTTCAGAATCAGCCCCAGCATTTT.

This sequence joins TRBV13 and TRBJ2-1, with TRBD2 matching 7 bases. V shed 0 bases, J shed 2 bases, and the junction held 1 base outside the gene matches. Germline V gives CDR1 PRHDT, CDR2 FYEKMQ (reference sequence). This CDR3 is built from 15 residues. The CDR3 nucleotides are TGTGCCAGCAGCTTAGGACTAGCGACCTACAATGAGCAGTTCTTC. It codes for CASSLGLATYNEQFF.

V is TRBV7-8 and J is TRBJ1-5, with 7 bases lining up with TRBD1. The ends lost 1 base at V and 4 bases at J; junction bases unmatched: 7. Germline loops: CDR1 SGHVS, CDR2 FQNEAQ. This CDR3 has 16 residues. The CDR3 DNA sequence: TGTGCCAGCAGCTTAGGGGCGGGACAGTTAAATCAGCCCCAGCATTTT. Protein sequence: CASSLGAGQLNQPQHF.

This sequence joins TRBV18 and TRBJ2-1; 10 nucleotides line up with TRBD2. Germline CDR1 KGHSH, CDR2 LQKENI. With 4 bases clipped from V and 5 bases from J, the junction kept 8 bases outside the gene matches. CDR3 length: 16 residues. CDR3 in amino acids: CASSLSGRAGNNEQFF. CDR3 DNA sequence: TGTGCCAGCTCACTCAGCGGGAGGGCCGGAAACAATGAGCAGTTCTTC.

The gene calls are TRBV5-8 and TRBJ1-1, with 8 bases aligning to TRBD1. This CDR3 region has 12 residues. Losses at the gene ends were 4 bases for V and 11 bases for J; bases not matched to a gene: 7. Germline lookup yields CDR1 SGHTS and CDR2 YDEGEE. CDR3: CASSPQGVVAFF. In nucleotides, the CDR3 is TGTGCCAGCAGCCCACAGGGGGTGGTCGCTTTCTTT.

The V and J genes are TRBV7-9 and TRBJ2-1; D is ambiguous. Germline V gives CDR1 SEHNR, CDR2 FQNEAQ (reference sequence). The CDR3 is made up of 16 amino acids. The germline V and J ends were trimmed by 5 bases and 0 bases, with 14 bases remaining between them. CDR3 DNA sequence: TGTGCCAGCAGCGCCCCAGGCCCAAGCTCCTACAATGAGCAGTTCTTC. Residues: CASSAPGPSSYNEQFF.

CDR3 sequence: CASSRSNEQFF. DNA of the CDR3: TGTGCCAGCAGCAGAAGTAATGAGCAGTTCTTC. The chain is built from TRBV12-3 or TRBV12-4 and TRBJ2-1; D remains ambiguous. This CDR3 has 11 amino acids. With 6 bases removed from V and 7 bases from J, the gap between germline ends came to 7 bases.

CDR3 sequence (DNA): TGTGCCAGCAGTTACTGGGACAGGGCTGGCTACACCTTC. Protein: CASSYWDRAGYTF. The chain joins TRBV6-5 to TRBJ1-2, with 9 bases identical to TRBD1. The germline V gene has CDR1 MNHEY and CDR2 SVGAGI. V shed 1 base and J 7 bases; nucleotides not matched to a gene: 1. The length of the CDR3 is 13 residues.